These T cell receptor beta chains were read from a single sample in a study of shared clonotypes between healthy human individuals. Clones were read by immunoSEQ multiplex PCR, and TCRdb kept only the in-frame ones, dropping some. Of around 2,000,000 clones in the sample, approximately 95% were seen once. The sample comprised naive CD4+ T cells sorted from blood. Every receptor here comes from a man aged 18 to 35 in good health. Both conserved end residues are part of each CDR3. The D gene is left open where the match is weak. A clone size is listed for some rows: how often the clone was seen (once, few, many), or a class if it is expanded.

TGTGCCAGCTCACCACTCGCACCTCCGGGGGGCAATCAGCCCCAGCATTTT,CASSPLAPPGGNQPQHF,17,NA,TRBJ1-5,TRBV18,NA
TGTGCCAGCAGCTTAGGGACAGCCGCAGTCTATGGCTACACCTTC,CASSLGTAAVYGYTF,15,NA,TRBJ1-2,TRBV7-9,NA
TGCGCCAGCTGTGACAGCACAGATACGCAGTATTTT,CASCDSTDTQYF,12,NA,TRBJ2-3,TRBV5-1,NA
TGCGCCAGCAGCTTGGCCGGTCGACAGTCCTACCAAGAGACCCAGTACTTC,CASSLAGRQSYQETQYF,17,NA,TRBJ2-5,TRBV5-1,NA
TGTGCCAGCAGCGACGGAGTGATCAACGAGCAGTACTTC,CASSDGVINEQYF,13,NA,TRBJ2-7,TRBV2,NA
TGTGCCAGCAGCCCGCCGGGGGGAGGAGAGACCCAGTACTTC,CASSPPGGGETQYF,14,TRBD2,TRBJ2-5,TRBV5-4,NA
TGTGCCAGCAGCGTAGGCCTTGGGGACCCTTTGACCTTC,CASSVGLGDPLTF,13,NA,TRBJ1-2,TRBV9,NA
TGTGCCAGCAGCCCTGGACAGGGTAACTCTGGGGCCAACGTCCTGACTTTC,CASSPGQGNSGANVLTF,17,TRBD1,TRBJ2-6,TRBV7-9,NA
TGTGCCAGCAGCCAACGTGGTACAGGGCCCTCTGGGGCCAACGTCCTGACTTTC,CASSQRGTGPSGANVLTF,18,NA,TRBJ2-6,TRBV7-6,NA
TGCGCCAGCAGCCCTGAGTCGGGTGAGCAGTTCTTC,CASSPESGEQFF,12,NA,TRBJ2-1,TRBV5-1,NA
TGCGCCAGCAGCCAAACAGGGAACTCCTACGAGCAGTACTTC,CASSQTGNSYEQYF,14,NA,TRBJ2-7,TRBV5-1,NA
TGTGCCATCAGGGACGGGAGTAATGAAAAACTGTTTTTT,CAIRDGSNEKLFF,13,NA,TRBJ1-4,TRBV10-3,few
TGCAGTGCGGCCGACGGGACTAGTCAGTTCTTC,CSAADGTSQFF,11,TRBD2,TRBJ2-1,TRBV20-1,NA
TGCGCCAGCAGCCGGGACGGTTATAACACTGAAGCTTTCTTT,CASSRDGYNTEAFF,14,NA,TRBJ1-1,TRBV5-1,NA
TGCGCCAGCAGTGAGTCGGAGGACACAGATACGCAGTATTTT,CASSESEDTDTQYF,14,NA,TRBJ2-3,TRBV10-1,NA
TGCGCCAGCAGCCCTGGACAGGGAAGGGGAACAGAAGCTTTCTTT,CASSPGQGRGTEAFF,15,TRBD1,TRBJ1-1,TRBV5-1,NA
TGTGCCAGCAACACAGGGGGCTTGGGCACTGAAGCTTTCTTT,CASNTGGLGTEAFF,14,TRBD1,TRBJ1-1,TRBV28,NA
TGTGCCAGCAGTGAAGGGCAGGGTGGATGGGGCTACACCTTC,CASSEGQGGWGYTF,14,NA,TRBJ1-2,TRBV6-1,NA
TGTGCCAGCAGCTTAGAAGCGGGACTGTATAATTCACCCCTCCACTTT,CASSLEAGLYNSPLHF,16,NA,TRBJ1-6,TRBV11-2,once
TGTGCCTGGAGTATAGGGTTAACCGGAGGGGGCTACACCTTC,CAWSIGLTGGGYTF,14,NA,TRBJ1-2,TRBV30,NA
TGTGCCAGCAGTGAAGCTTACCAGGGGGCCCGTGGCTACACCTTC,CASSEAYQGARGYTF,15,TRBD1,TRBJ1-2,TRBV6-1,NA
TGTGCCAGCAGCCCCTCGGACAGGGTATACGGAAACACCATATATTTT,CASSPSDRVYGNTIYF,16,TRBD1,TRBJ1-3,TRBV11-2,NA
TGTGCCATCACCCCAAGCGGGAACACTGAAGCTTTCTTT,CAITPSGNTEAFF,13,NA,TRBJ1-1,TRBV10-3,NA
TGTGCCAGCAGTTTAAGACAGGGGCTGGGGGCCAACGTCCTGACTTTC,CASSLRQGLGANVLTF,16,TRBD1,TRBJ2-6,TRBV6-5,NA
TGTGCCAGCAGGGGACTAGCGGGAGCTTCCTACGAGCAGTACTTC,CASRGLAGASYEQYF,15,TRBD2,TRBJ2-7,TRBV6-4,NA
TGTGCCAGCAGTACAGACGGACGTCGCTCTGGAAACACCATATATTTT,CASSTDGRRSGNTIYF,16,NA,TRBJ1-3,TRBV27,NA
TGTGCCTGGAGTGTACCAGGAAAGAGTGAAAAACTGTTTTTT,CAWSVPGKSEKLFF,14,NA,TRBJ1-4,TRBV30,NA
TGTGCCTGGGGGCCTCTGGACAGAAATTCACCCCTCCACTTT,CAWGPLDRNSPLHF,14,NA,TRBJ1-6,TRBV30,NA
TGTGCCAGCAGTTTATCGCCGGGACAGGGTTTTTTAGGCTACACCTTC,CASSLSPGQGFLGYTF,16,TRBD1,TRBJ1-2,TRBV27,NA
TGTGCCAGCAGTGACGCTAGCGGGGGGGCCGATGAGCAGTTCTTC,CASSDASGGADEQFF,15,TRBD2,TRBJ2-1,TRBV6-1,NA
TGCAGCGTTGCAGGGGTGGGTGGCTACGAGCAGTACTTC,CSVAGVGGYEQYF,13,NA,TRBJ2-7,TRBV29-1,NA
TGTGCCAGCAGGGAGCAGGACTGGGGCTCCTACGAGCAGTACTTC,CASREQDWGSYEQYF,15,NA,TRBJ2-7,TRBV6-5,NA
TGCGCCAGCAGCCGAGGGACAGCTGTCTCGGGCTATGGCTACACCTTC,CASSRGTAVSGYGYTF,16,TRBD1,TRBJ1-2,TRBV4-1,once
TGTGCCAGCAGCGTGGCTAGCGGGAGGGCCTATGAGCAGTTCTTC,CASSVASGRAYEQFF,15,TRBD2,TRBJ2-1,TRBV9,NA
TGCGCCAGCAGCCAACCGGGGGTCCGCTCCTACAATGAGCAGTTCTTC,CASSQPGVRSYNEQFF,16,NA,TRBJ2-1,TRBV4-1,NA
TGTGCCAGCGAATCAGACCTTTGGGGGAAGGGCAGCACAGATACGCAGTATTTT,CASESDLWGKGSTDTQYF,18,NA,TRBJ2-3,TRBV28,NA
TGTGCCAGCTCACACGACTGGTTCGGTGAGCAGTTCTTC,CASSHDWFGEQFF,13,NA,TRBJ2-1,TRBV18,NA
TGTGCCAGAAGCTTGTGGACAGGCCAGAGTCACGAGCAGTACTTC,CARSLWTGQSHEQYF,15,TRBD1,TRBJ2-7,TRBV5-3,once